This T cell receptor (beta chain) came from a study of graft-versus-host responses after intestinal transplantation. Whole-study results and caveats: Within allografts, high graft-versus-host to host-versus-graft clonal ratios were seen among patients with graft-donor T cell macrochimerism.

Concerning this clone itself: The antigen is undetermined.

CDR1 LNHNV and CDR2 YYDKDF come from the germline V gene (reference sequence). This CDR3 has 17 residues. Trimming cost V 5 bases and J 4 bases; bases outside gene matches: 11. Repertoires were generated with immunoSEQ multiplex PCR, while TCRdb's copy carries only in-frame clones and drops some. The data contain tens of thousands of clones, 75% to 90% of them singletons. Sequenced here: unstimulated CD4+ T cells sorted from spleen or lymph node cells, sampled before transplant. This receptor was obtained from a human donor who was the organ donor for an intestinal transplant. The J gene is TRBJ2-5, the V gene TRBV15, with TRBD1 matching 12 bases. The DNA for the CDR3 is TGTGCCACCAGCCCCCGAGGGGGACAGGGGGCAGGAGAGACCCAGTACTTC. Protein sequence: CATSPRGGQGAGETQYF.